This T cell receptor beta chain was observed in a study of post-analysis software for immune sequencing data. For the study at large: In terms of disease course, relapsing-remitting, secondary progressive and progressive-relapsing multiple sclerosis were included. Study results and limitations: Elevated frequency relative to controls characterized several TRBV segments in patients, TRBV5-6, TRBV5-1 and TRBV20-1 among them.

This clonotype occurred once. The antigen is undetermined. One end of the junction fails to match germline, which may point to a read error. Tagging with unique molecular identifiers was a feature of the TCR beta cDNA libraries. T cells numbering roughly 0.9 to 11 million gave rise to a few hundred thousand cDNA molecules. A single record per CDR3 protein comes from TCRdb applying MiXCR to the PCR reads. The profile covers about 820,000 distinct CDR3 sequences, with around 53% appearing a single time and roughly 4.4% taken by the ten largest. The CDR3 extends over 14 amino acids. CDR1 SQVTM and CDR2 ANQGSEA come from the germline V gene.

The rearrangement links TRBV29-1 to TRBJ2-1; maybe TRBD2 (6 bases). The clonotype originates from a girl aged 10 to 17 with multiple sclerosis. Sequencing was performed on blood. CDR3: CSVEWDFSYDEQFF. CDR3 DNA: TGCAGCGTCGAGTGGGACTTCTCCTACGATGAGCAGTTCTTC.